The entry below describes one TCR beta chain. The sample is drawn from a study of blood T cell repertoires in COVID-19. Overall study context: Donors in the United States, Italy and Spain gave samples during acute or convalescent COVID-19. The cDNA or gDNA used as material had been derived from T cells, B-cell-depleted T cells, or PBMCs.

In the original analysis: Amplified reference gene primers provided the basis for estimating nucleated cell counts. Sequencing used immunoSEQ multiplex PCR; TCRdb keeps in-frame clones, though not all of them. Clone size and V and J calls were adopted from that table, with D and trimming inferred from the DNA. The repertoire has roughly 99,000 clones, around 90% of them found once; the top ten carry roughly 1.2%. Per the germline V gene, CDR1 is KGHSH and CDR2 is LQKENI. With 3 bases clipped from V and 16 bases from J, the junction kept 11 bases outside the gene matches. This CDR3 has 13 residues. The receptor was derived from a woman aged 30 to 39 with acute or convalescent COVID-19. The sample comprised peripheral blood. V usage is TRBV18 and J usage is TRBJ1-3, with 8 bases matching TRBD1. Written as DNA, the CDR3 is TGTGCCAGCTCACCGGACGGGACAGGCGTCAATTATTTT. This codes for CASSPDGTGVNYF.